The rows below give T cell receptor beta chains drawn from one sample of a study of control samples from healthy donors and cancer patients. Here immunoSEQ multiplex PCR was the method, and the copy in TCRdb shows in-frame clones only, minus some. The sample yields 130,000 or so clones, just under 90% seen once. Input material: blood. Receptors were obtained from a man between 25 and 39 years old in good health. The CDR3 runs from the conserved cysteine through the conserved F or W. Each record gives: V gene, J gene, clone size, D gene, CDR3 protein, CDR3 DNA. A D gene is named only where the DNA matches it firmly. The size entry is marked missing in some rows and otherwise reads once, few, many or a size class.

V: TRBV6-6
J: TRBJ2-5
size: .
D: .
CDR3: CASSYFATLEETQYF
DNA: TGTGCCAGCAGTTATTTCGCGACCTTAGAAGAGACCCAGTACTTC

V: TRBV3-1/TRBV3-2
J: TRBJ1-1
size: .
D: .
CDR3: CASSRGVEAFF
DNA: TGTGCCAGCAGCCGGGGGGTTGAAGCTTTCTTT

V: TRBV2
J: TRBJ1-5
size: .
D: TRBD1
CDR3: CASSDRVYSNQPQHF
DNA: TGTGCCAGCAGCGACAGGGTGTATAGCAATCAGCCCCAGCATTTT

V: TRBV28
J: TRBJ2-3
size: .
D: .
CDR3: CASRPQGYSDTQYF
DNA: TGTGCCAGCAGACCGCAGGGGTATTCCGATACGCAGTATTTT

V: TRBV5-1
J: TRBJ1-1
size: few
D: .
CDR3: CASSIGANTEAFF
DNA: TGCGCCAGCAGCATTGGGGCGAACACTGAAGCTTTCTTT

V: TRBV6-4
J: TRBJ1-1
size: .
D: .
CDR3: CASSESSGRTEAFF
DNA: TGTGCCAGCAGTGAGTCCTCTGGAAGAACTGAAGCTTTCTTT

V: TRBV11-3
J: TRBJ2-4
size: .
D: .
CDR3: CASSLDPDSAIQYF
DNA: TGTGCCAGCAGCTTAGACCCTGACTCGGCCATTCAGTACTTC

V: TRBV4-1
J: TRBJ1-1
size: .
D: .
CDR3: CASSQVPALNTEAFF
DNA: TGCGCCAGCAGCCAAGTTCCAGCCTTGAACACTGAAGCTTTCTTT

V: TRBV5-1
J: TRBJ1-4
size: .
D: TRBD1
CDR3: CASSPFGQGDEKLFF
DNA: TGCGCCAGCAGCCCTTTCGGACAGGGCGATGAAAAACTGTTTTTT

V: TRBV7-2
J: TRBJ1-1
size: .
D: .
CDR3: CASSGEVLNTEAFF
DNA: TGTGCCAGCTCGGGGGAGGTATTGAACACTGAAGCTTTCTTT

V: TRBV11-1
J: TRBJ2-6
size: .
D: .
CDR3: CASSFDSSGANVLTF
DNA: TGTGCCAGCAGCTTTGATAGCTCTGGGGCCAACGTCCTGACTTTC

V: TRBV23-1
J: TRBJ1-1
size: .
D: TRBD1
CDR3: CASSPRDSKSEAFF
DNA: TGCGCCAGCAGCCCCCGGGACAGTAAATCTGAAGCTTTCTTT

V: TRBV14
J: TRBJ2-5
size: .
D: TRBD2
CDR3: CASSQDRVSGAIQETQYF
DNA: TGTGCCAGCAGCCAAGATCGGGTTAGCGGGGCCATCCAAGAGACCCAGTACTTC

V: TRBV6-2/TRBV6-3
J: TRBJ1-1
size: .
D: TRBD1
CDR3: CASSYGRQGANTEAFF
DNA: TGTGCCAGCAGTTACGGGAGACAGGGGGCCAACACTGAAGCTTTCTTT

V: TRBV30
J: TRBJ2-5
size: .
D: TRBD2
CDR3: CAWSRGRPTIQETQYF
DNA: TGTGCCTGGAGTCGCGGGAGACCAACCATTCAAGAGACCCAGTACTTC

V: TRBV4-1
J: TRBJ1-2
size: .
D: .
CDR3: CASSQVHSTNYGYTF
DNA: TGCGCCAGCAGCCAAGTCCATAGCACTAACTATGGCTACACCTTC

V: TRBV4-2
J: TRBJ2-1
size: .
D: TRBD1
CDR3: CASSPRTGRDEQFF
DNA: TGTGCCAGCAGCCCTAGGACAGGGAGAGACGAGCAGTTCTTC

V: TRBV7-9
J: TRBJ2-6
size: .
D: .
CDR3: CASSLGNTGANVLTF
DNA: TGTGCCAGCAGCTTAGGGAATACTGGGGCCAACGTCCTGACTTTC

V: TRBV6-5
J: TRBJ1-1
size: .
D: TRBD1
CDR3: CASSYTRQGFVTEAFF
DNA: TGTGCCAGCAGCTACACGAGACAGGGCTTTGTCACTGAAGCTTTCTTT

V: TRBV11-2
J: TRBJ2-1
size: .
D: TRBD1
CDR3: CASSLRQGGNNEQFF
DNA: TGTGCCAGCAGCTTACGACAGGGGGGTAACAATGAGCAGTTCTTC

V: TRBV2
J: TRBJ1-5
size: .
D: .
CDR3: CASSMGQVNQPQHF
DNA: TGTGCCAGCAGTATGGGCCAAGTGAATCAGCCCCAGCATTTT

V: TRBV5-1
J: TRBJ1-5
size: .
D: .
CDR3: CASSLTGARNQPQHF
DNA: TGCGCCAGCAGCTTAACGGGGGCGCGTAATCAGCCCCAGCATTTT

V: TRBV6-1
J: TRBJ2-7
size: medium-sized
D: .
CDR3: CASSELGVSSSEQYF
DNA: TGTGCCAGCAGTGAACTAGGGGTTTCGTCTTCCGAGCAGTACTTC

V: TRBV19
J: TRBJ1-5
size: .
D: TRBD1
CDR3: CASRSDRGNQPQHF
DNA: TGTGCCAGTAGGTCGGACAGGGGCAATCAGCCCCAGCATTTT

V: TRBV14
J: TRBJ2-3
size: .
D: .
CDR3: CASSPLGTFTDTQYF
DNA: TGTGCCAGCAGCCCTCTCGGGACCTTCACAGATACGCAGTATTTT

V: TRBV24-1
J: TRBJ1-3
size: .
D: .
CDR3: CATSGSSGNTIYF
DNA: TGTGCCACCAGTGGGAGCTCTGGAAACACCATATATTTT

V: TRBV19
J: TRBJ1-2
size: .
D: .
CDR3: CASTRTGYGYTF
DNA: TGTGCCAGTACGCGGACGGGCTATGGCTACACCTTC

V: TRBV6-5
J: TRBJ2-1
size: once
D: TRBD2
CDR3: CASSRGEPLNEQFF
DNA: TGTGCCAGCAGTCGGGGGGAGCCGCTAAATGAGCAGTTCTTC

V: TRBV3-1/TRBV3-2
J: TRBJ1-5
size: .
D: .
CDR3: CASSARDSNQPQHF
DNA: TGTGCCAGCAGCGCCCGGGACAGCAATCAGCCCCAGCATTTT

V: TRBV18
J: TRBJ1-1
size: .
D: .
CDR3: CASSPRENRDTEAFF
DNA: TGTGCCAGCTCCCCTAGGGAGAACCGGGACACTGAAGCTTTCTTT

V: TRBV24-1
J: TRBJ2-3
size: .
D: .
CDR3: CATGATRGAADTQYF
DNA: TGTGCCACCGGGGCCACCCGTGGCGCGGCCGATACGCAGTATTTT

V: TRBV6-1
J: TRBJ2-2
size: .
D: TRBD2
CDR3: CASSEGGLAGELFF
DNA: TGTGCCAGCAGTGAGGGGGGACTAGCCGGGGAGCTGTTTTTT

V: TRBV28
J: TRBJ1-2
size: once
D: .
CDR3: CASSSPGDGYTF
DNA: TGTGCCAGCAGTTCCCCGGGGGATGGCTACACCTTC

V: TRBV7-7
J: TRBJ2-1
size: .
D: TRBD2
CDR3: CASSSLSGASYNEQFF
DNA: TGTGCCAGCAGTTCTCTTAGCGGGGCGTCCTACAATGAGCAGTTCTTC

V: TRBV11-3
J: TRBJ2-5
size: .
D: .
CDR3: CASSLDGGNQETQYF
DNA: TGTGCCAGCAGCTTAGATGGGGGAAACCAAGAGACCCAGTACTTC

V: TRBV2
J: TRBJ1-4
size: .
D: .
CDR3: CASRMTGLLTTNEKLFF
DNA: TGTGCCAGCAGGATGACAGGCTTACTAACAACTAATGAAAAACTGTTTTTT

V: TRBV7-8
J: TRBJ1-2
size: .
D: .
CDR3: CASSRGFDLSGYTF
DNA: TGTGCCAGCAGCCGAGGTTTCGACCTAAGTGGCTACACCTTC

V: TRBV4-1
J: TRBJ1-1
size: .
D: .
CDR3: CASSQDGTRAEAFF
DNA: TGCGCCAGCAGCCAAGATGGGACACGGGCTGAAGCTTTCTTT

V: TRBV10-3
J: TRBJ1-2
size: few
D: TRBD1
CDR3: CAIQIQGSDGYTF
DNA: TGTGCCATACAGATACAGGGGAGTGATGGCTACACCTTC

V: TRBV5-1
J: TRBJ2-7
size: few
D: .
CDR3: CASSSGHYEQYF
DNA: TGCGCCAGCAGCTCGGGCCACTACGAGCAGTACTTC

V: TRBV19
J: TRBJ1-5
size: .
D: .
CDR3: CASSIDGYGNSNQPQHF
DNA: TGTGCCAGTAGTATAGACGGTTACGGGAATAGCAATCAGCCCCAGCATTTT

V: TRBV11-3
J: TRBJ1-1
size: .
D: .
CDR3: CASSVTKGNTEAFF
DNA: TGTGCCAGCAGCGTCACGAAGGGGAACACTGAAGCTTTCTTT

V: TRBV4-2
J: TRBJ2-2
size: .
D: .
CDR3: CASSQDRKTGELFF
DNA: TGTGCCAGCAGCCAAGATCGAAAAACCGGGGAGCTGTTTTTT

V: TRBV7-2
J: TRBJ2-5
size: .
D: TRBD2
CDR3: CASSLGGLEQETQYF
DNA: TGTGCCAGCAGCCTCGGGGGACTAGAACAAGAGACCCAGTACTTC

V: TRBV11-1
J: TRBJ1-6
size: .
D: .
CDR3: CASSLHGYNSPLHF
DNA: TGTGCCAGCAGCTTACACGGGTATAATTCACCCCTCCACTTT

V: TRBV6-5
J: TRBJ1-6
size: .
D: .
CDR3: CASSYSAALNSPLHF
DNA: TGTGCCAGCAGTTACTCGGCAGCTCTTAATTCACCCCTCCACTTT

V: TRBV11-2
J: TRBJ2-1
size: .
D: .
CDR3: CASSLDSLSYNEQFF
DNA: TGTGCCAGCAGCTTGGACTCCCTCTCCTACAATGAGCAGTTCTTC

V: TRBV18
J: TRBJ2-7
size: few
D: .
CDR3: CASSPARASEQYF
DNA: TGTGCCAGCTCACCTGCTAGGGCCTCGGAGCAGTACTTC

V: TRBV25-1
J: TRBJ2-5
size: .
D: TRBD2
CDR3: CASSELGGSGETQYF
DNA: TGTGCCAGCAGTGAATTGGGAGGGTCGGGGGAGACCCAGTACTTC

V: TRBV11-3
J: TRBJ2-7
size: .
D: .
CDR3: CASSPPFWTGYEQYF
DNA: TGTGCCAGCAGCCCACCGTTTTGGACGGGCTACGAGCAGTACTTC

V: TRBV27
J: TRBJ1-1
size: .
D: TRBD1
CDR3: CASSFLDRRRLNTEAFF
DNA: TGTGCCAGCAGTTTCCTGGACAGGAGAAGGTTGAACACTGAAGCTTTCTTT

V: TRBV12-3/TRBV12-4
J: TRBJ2-3
size: .
D: .
CDR3: CASSRTDTQYF
DNA: TGTGCCAGCAGCCGTACAGATACGCAGTATTTT

V: TRBV7-3
J: TRBJ2-2
size: .
D: .
CDR3: CASSPPRAGKLFF
DNA: TGTGCCAGCAGCCCTCCGAGGGCCGGGAAGCTGTTTTTT

V: TRBV6-5
J: TRBJ2-1
size: .
D: .
CDR3: CASSIQHVSYNEQFF
DNA: TGTGCCAGCAGTATTCAGCATGTCTCCTACAATGAGCAGTTCTTC

V: TRBV6-6
J: TRBJ1-1
size: once
D: .
CDR3: CASSYREMVTEAFF
DNA: TGTGCCAGCAGCTACAGGGAAATGGTCACTGAAGCTTTCTTT